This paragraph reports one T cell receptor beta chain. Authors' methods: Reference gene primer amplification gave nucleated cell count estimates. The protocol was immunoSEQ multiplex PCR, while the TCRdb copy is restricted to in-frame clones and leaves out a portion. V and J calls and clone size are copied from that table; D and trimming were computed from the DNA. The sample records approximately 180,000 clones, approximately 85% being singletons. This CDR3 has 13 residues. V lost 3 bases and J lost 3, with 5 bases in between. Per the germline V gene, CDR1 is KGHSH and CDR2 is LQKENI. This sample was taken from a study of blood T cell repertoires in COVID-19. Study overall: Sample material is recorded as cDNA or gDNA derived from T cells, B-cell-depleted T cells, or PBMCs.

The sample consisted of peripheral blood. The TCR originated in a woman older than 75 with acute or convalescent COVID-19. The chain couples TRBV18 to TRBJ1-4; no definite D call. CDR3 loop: CASSPVANEKLFF. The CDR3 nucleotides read TGTGCCAGCTCACCGGTAGCTAATGAAAAACTGTTTTTT.